This T cell receptor beta chain was sequenced in a study of blood T cell repertoires in COVID-19. Study context: Samples taken during acute and convalescent COVID-19 were collected in the United States, Italy and Spain. T cells, B-cell-depleted T cells, or PBMCs provided the cDNA or gDNA that served as material.

Under the authors' procedure: Amplification from reference gene primers served as the basis for estimated nucleated cell counts. Libraries were prepared by immunoSEQ multiplex PCR; TCRdb keeps only in-frame clonotypes and omits some of them. For V, J and clone size, that table is used; D and trimming come from the DNA. The sample shows about 120,000 clones, around 87% of them seen only once. Germline lookup yields CDR1 SGHRS and CDR2 YFSETQ. Trimming stripped 2 bases from V and 3 bases from J, with 15 bases between. This CDR3 has 15 amino acids. The specimen was peripheral blood. The TCR was taken from a woman aged 70-85 years with acute or convalescent COVID-19. The chain carries TRBV5-1 and TRBJ2-7; the D gene is possibly TRBD1 (5 bases). The DNA for the CDR3 is TGCGCCAGCAGCTTAGAGCAGGGTGCCCACTACGAGCAGTACTTC. Its protein product is CASSLEQGAHYEQYF.